Below, one T cell receptor (beta chain) is given with its context. The antigen is unknown. The sample comes from a study of T cell responses to AZD1222 COVID-19 vaccine. Sequencing was performed with immunoSEQ multiplex PCR; in TCRdb, only in-frame clones are kept and a portion is missing. The data hold 95,000 to 150,000 clones, with approximately 94% observed a single time. CDR3 size: 15 residues. Germline V gives CDR1 SGHTA, CDR2 FQGNSA. Trimming stripped 4 bases from V and 0 bases from J, with 13 bases between. Study results and limitations: The donor group comprised mostly white British people and more females; the analysis possibly underestimated clonal diversity.

Sequenced material: peripheral blood, taken 28 days after the second AZD1222 dose. V gene TRBV7-2 combines with J gene TRBJ2-7, with D perhaps matching TRBD1 (5 bases). This receptor was taken from an adult who received the AZD1222 COVID-19 vaccine. CDR3 amino acids: CASSSRTLSSYEQYF. The CDR3, as DNA: TGTGCCAGCAGCTCCCGGACACTCAGCTCCTACGAGCAGTACTTC.